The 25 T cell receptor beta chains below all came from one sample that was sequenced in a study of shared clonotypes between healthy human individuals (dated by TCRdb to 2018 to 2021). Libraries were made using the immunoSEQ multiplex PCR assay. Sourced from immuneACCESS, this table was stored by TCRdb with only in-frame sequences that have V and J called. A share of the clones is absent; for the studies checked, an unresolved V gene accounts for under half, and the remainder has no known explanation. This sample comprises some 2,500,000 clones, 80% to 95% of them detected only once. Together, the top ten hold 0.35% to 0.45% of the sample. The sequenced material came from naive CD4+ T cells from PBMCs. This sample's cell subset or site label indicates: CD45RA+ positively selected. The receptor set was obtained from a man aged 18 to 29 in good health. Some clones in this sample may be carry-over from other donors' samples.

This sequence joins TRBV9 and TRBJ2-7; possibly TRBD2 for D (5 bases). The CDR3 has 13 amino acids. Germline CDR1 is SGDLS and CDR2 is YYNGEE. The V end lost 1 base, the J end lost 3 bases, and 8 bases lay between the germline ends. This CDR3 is CASSVNGGYEQYF. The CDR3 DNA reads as TGTGCCAGCAGCGTAAATGGAGGCTACGAGCAGTACTTC.

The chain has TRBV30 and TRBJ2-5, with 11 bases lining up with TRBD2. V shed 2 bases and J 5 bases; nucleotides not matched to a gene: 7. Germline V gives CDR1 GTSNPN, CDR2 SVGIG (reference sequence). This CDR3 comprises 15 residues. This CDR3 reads CAWSKGASGRETQYF. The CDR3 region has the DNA TGTGCCTGGAGTAAAGGGGCTAGCGGGAGGGAGACCCAGTACTTC. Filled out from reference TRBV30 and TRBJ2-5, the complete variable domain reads SQTIHQWPATLVQPVGSPLSLECTVEGTSNPNLYWYRQAAGRGLQLLFYSVGIGQISSEVPQNLSASRPQDRQFILSSKKLLLSDSGFYLCAWSKGASGRETQYFGPGTRLLVL.

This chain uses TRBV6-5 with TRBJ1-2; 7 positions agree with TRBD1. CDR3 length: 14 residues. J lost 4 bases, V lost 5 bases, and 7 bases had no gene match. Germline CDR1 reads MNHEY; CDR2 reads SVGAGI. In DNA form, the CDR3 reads TGTGCCAGCAGTGCAACAGGGGAGGGCTATGGCTACACCTTC. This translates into CASSATGEGYGYTF.

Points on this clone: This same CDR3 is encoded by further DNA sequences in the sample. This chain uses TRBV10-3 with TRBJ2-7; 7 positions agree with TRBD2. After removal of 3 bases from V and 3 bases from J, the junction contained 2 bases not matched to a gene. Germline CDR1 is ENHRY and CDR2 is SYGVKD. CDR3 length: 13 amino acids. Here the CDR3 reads CAISDRGSYEQYF. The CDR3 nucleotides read TGTGCCATCAGTGATCGCGGGAGCTACGAGCAGTACTTC.

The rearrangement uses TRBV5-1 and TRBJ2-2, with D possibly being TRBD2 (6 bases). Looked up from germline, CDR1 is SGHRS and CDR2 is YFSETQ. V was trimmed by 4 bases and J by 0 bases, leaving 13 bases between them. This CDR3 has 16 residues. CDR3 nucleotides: TGCGCCAGCAGCGGCCGGACTATCGCGAACACCGGGGAGCTGTTTTTT. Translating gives CASSGRTIANTGELFF.

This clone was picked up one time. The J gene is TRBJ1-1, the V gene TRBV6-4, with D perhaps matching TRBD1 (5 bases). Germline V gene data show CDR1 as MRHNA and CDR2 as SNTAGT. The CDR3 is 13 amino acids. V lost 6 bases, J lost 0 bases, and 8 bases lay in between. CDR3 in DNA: TGTGCCAGCAGCCGGACATTGAACACTGAAGCTTTCTTT. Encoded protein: CASSRTLNTEAFF.

Here the CDR3 reads CASSDYVGQETQYF. For the CDR3, the DNA is TGCGCCAGCAGCGATTACGTGGGGCAAGAGACCCAGTACTTC. The rearrangement links TRBV5-1 to TRBJ2-5; D is undetermined. Trimming left V 4 bases short and J 2 bases short, with 12 bases between. This CDR3 has 14 amino acids. Germline values: CDR1 SGHRS, CDR2 YFSETQ.

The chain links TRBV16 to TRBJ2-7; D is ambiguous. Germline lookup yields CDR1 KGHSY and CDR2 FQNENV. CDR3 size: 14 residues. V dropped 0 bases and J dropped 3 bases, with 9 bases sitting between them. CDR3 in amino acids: CASSQSVFGYEQYF. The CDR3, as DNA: TGTGCCAGCAGCCAATCGGTTTTTGGCTACGAGCAGTACTTC. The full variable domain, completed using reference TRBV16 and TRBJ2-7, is GEEVAQTPKHLVRGEGQKAKLYCAPIKGHSYVFWYQQVLKNEFKFLISFQNENVFDETGMPKERFSAKCLPNSPCSLEIQATKLEDSAVYFCASSQSVFGYEQYFGPGTRLTVT.

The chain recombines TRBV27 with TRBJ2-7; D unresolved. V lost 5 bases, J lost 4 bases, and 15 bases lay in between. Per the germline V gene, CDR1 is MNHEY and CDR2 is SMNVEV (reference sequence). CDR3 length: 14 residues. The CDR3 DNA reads TGTGCCAGCAGTCTTACAGTCACCCCTTACGAGCAGTACTTC. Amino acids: CASSLTVTPYEQYF.

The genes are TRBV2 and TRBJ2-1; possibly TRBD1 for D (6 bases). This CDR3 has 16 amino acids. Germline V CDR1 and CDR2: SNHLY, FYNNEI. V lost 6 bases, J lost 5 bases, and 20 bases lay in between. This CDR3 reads CASSYQTGLLHNEQFF. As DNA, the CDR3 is TGTGCCAGCAGCTATCAGACAGGCTTGCTCCACAATGAGCAGTTCTTC.

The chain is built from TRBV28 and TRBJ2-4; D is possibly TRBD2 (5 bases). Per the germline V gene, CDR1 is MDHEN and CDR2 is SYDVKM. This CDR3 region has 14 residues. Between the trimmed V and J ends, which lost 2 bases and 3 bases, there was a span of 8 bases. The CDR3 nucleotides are TGTGCCAGCAGTTTAGAAGCGGTCAAAAACATTCAGTACTTC. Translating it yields CASSLEAVKNIQYF.

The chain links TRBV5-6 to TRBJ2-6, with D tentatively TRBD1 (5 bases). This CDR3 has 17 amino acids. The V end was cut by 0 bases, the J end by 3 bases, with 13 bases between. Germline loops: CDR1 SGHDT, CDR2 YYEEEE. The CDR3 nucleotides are TGTGCCAGCAGCTTGGGAGGACCCAGGGTTGGGGCCAACGTCCTGACTTTC. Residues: CASSLGGPRVGANVLTF.

CDR3 loop: CASRVRSYNSPLHF. Here the CDR3 DNA reads TGTGCCAGCAGGGTCCGTTCCTATAATTCACCCCTCCACTTT. V usage is TRBV6-5 and J usage is TRBJ1-6; D remains unclear. CDR1 is MNHEY and CDR2 is SVGAGI in the germline V gene. Trimming removed 6 bases at V and 1 base at J, with 7 bases between. This CDR3 comprises 14 residues.

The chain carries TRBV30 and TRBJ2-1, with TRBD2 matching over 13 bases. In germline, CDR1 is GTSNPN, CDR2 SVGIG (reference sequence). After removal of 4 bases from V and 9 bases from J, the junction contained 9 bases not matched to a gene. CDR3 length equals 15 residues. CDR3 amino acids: CAWTRTSGRTGEQFF. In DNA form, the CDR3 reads TGTGCCTGGACTCGGACTAGCGGGAGAACAGGTGAGCAGTTCTTC.

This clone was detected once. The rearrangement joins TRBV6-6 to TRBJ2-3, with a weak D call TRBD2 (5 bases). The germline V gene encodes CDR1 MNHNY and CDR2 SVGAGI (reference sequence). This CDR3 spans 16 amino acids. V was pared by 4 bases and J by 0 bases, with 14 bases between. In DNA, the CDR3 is TGTGCCAGCAGTTTAGAAATGAGGGTTAGCACAGATACGCAGTATTTT. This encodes CASSLEMRVSTDTQYF.

This chain's CDR3 is CSVVRARTGELFF. The CDR3 coding sequence is TGCAGCGTTGTCAGGGCAAGAACCGGGGAGCTGTTTTTT. The chain joins TRBV29-1 to TRBJ2-2; tentatively, D is TRBD1 (5 bases). This CDR3 contains 13 residues. From germline, CDR1 is SQVTM and CDR2 ANQGSEA. Trimming cost V 4 bases and J 5 bases, with 11 bases left between them.

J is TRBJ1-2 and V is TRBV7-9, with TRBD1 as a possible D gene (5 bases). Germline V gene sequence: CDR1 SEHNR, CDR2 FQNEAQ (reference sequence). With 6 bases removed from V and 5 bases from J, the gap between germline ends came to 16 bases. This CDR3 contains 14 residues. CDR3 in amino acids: CASSQTEGVYGYTF. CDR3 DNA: TGTGCCAGCAGTCAAACGGAAGGGGTGTATGGCTACACCTTC.

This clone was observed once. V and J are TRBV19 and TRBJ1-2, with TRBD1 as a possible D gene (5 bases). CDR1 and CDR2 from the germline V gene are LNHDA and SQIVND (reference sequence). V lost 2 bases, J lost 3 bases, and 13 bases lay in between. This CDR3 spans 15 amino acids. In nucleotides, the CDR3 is TGTGCCAGTAGTATAATGGGCCAGGGCGACTATGGCTACACCTTC. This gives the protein CASSIMGQGDYGYTF.

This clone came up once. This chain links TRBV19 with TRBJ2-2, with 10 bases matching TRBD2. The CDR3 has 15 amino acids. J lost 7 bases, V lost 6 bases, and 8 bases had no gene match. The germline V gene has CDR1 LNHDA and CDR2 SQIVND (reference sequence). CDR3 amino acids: CASSRLAGEVGELFF. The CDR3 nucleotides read TGTGCCAGTAGCAGGCTAGCGGGAGAAGTCGGGGAGCTGTTTTTT.

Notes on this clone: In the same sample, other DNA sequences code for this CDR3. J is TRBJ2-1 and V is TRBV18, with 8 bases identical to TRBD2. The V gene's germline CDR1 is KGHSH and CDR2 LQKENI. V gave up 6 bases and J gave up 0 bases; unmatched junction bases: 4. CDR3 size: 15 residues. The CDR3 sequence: CASSPSGGSYNEQFF. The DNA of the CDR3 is TGTGCCAGCTCCCCGAGCGGGGGCTCCTACAATGAGCAGTTCTTC.

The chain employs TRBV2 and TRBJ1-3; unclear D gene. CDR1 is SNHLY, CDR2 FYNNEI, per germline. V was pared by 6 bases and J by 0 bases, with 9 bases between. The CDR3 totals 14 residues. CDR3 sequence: CASREGHSGNTIYF. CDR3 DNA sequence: TGTGCCAGCAGGGAGGGCCACTCTGGAAACACCATATATTTT.

The DNA of the CDR3 is TGTGCCAGCAGTTCACTAGCGGAGGGTGAAGAGACCCAGTACTTC. It yields the protein CASSSLAEGEETQYF. This sequence joins TRBV7-8 and TRBJ2-5; the match to TRBD2 covers 8 bases. The CDR3 is made up of 15 amino acids. With V trimmed by 6 bases and J by 3 bases, 9 bases remained unmatched. Germline-derived CDR1 and CDR2 are SGHVS and FQNEAQ.

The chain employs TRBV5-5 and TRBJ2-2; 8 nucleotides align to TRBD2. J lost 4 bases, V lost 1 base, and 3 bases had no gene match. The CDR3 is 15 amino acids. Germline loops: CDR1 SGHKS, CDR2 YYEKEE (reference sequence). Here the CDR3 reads CASSLREGRTGELFF. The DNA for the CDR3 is TGTGCCAGCAGCTTGCGGGAGGGCCGCACCGGGGAGCTGTTTTTT.

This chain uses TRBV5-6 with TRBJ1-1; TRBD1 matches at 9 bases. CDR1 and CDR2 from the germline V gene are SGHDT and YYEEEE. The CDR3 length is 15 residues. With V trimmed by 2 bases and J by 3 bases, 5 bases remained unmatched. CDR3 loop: CASSLTGGADTEAFF. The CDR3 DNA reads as TGTGCCAGCAGCTTAACAGGGGGCGCCGACACTGAAGCTTTCTTT. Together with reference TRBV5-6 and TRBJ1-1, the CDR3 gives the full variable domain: DAGVTQSPTHLIKTRGQQVTLRCSPKSGHDTVSWYQQALGQGPQFIFQYYEEEERQRGNFPDRFSGHQFPNYSSELNVNALLLGDSALYLCASSLTGGADTEAFFGQGTRLTVV.

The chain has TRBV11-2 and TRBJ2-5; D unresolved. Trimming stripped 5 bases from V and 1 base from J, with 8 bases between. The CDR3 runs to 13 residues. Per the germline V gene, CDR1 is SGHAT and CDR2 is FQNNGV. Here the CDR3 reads CASSRSLQETQYF. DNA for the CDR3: TGTGCCAGCAGCCGTAGCCTCCAAGAGACCCAGTACTTC.